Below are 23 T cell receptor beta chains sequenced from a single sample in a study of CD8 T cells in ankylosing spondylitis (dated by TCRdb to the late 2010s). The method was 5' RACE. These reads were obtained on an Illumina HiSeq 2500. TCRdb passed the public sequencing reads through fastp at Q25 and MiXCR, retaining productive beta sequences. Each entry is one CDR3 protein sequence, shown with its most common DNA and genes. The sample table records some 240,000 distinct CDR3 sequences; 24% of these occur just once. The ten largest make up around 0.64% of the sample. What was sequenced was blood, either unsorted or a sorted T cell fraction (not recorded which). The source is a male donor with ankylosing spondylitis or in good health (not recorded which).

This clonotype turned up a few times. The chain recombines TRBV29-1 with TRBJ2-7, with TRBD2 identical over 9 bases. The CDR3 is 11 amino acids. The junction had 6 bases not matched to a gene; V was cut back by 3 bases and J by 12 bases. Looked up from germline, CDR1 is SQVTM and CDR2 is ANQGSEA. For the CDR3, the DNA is TGCAGCGTTGATCTAGCGGGGATAGTGTACTTC. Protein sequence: CSVDLAGIVYF.

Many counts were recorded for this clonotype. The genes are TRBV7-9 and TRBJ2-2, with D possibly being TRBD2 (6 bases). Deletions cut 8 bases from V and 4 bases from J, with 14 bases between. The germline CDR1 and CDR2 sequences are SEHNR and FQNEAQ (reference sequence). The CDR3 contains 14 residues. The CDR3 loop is CASGEVAGTGELFF. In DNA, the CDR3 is TGTGCCAGCGGGGAGGTCGCCGGCACCGGGGAGCTGTTTTTT.

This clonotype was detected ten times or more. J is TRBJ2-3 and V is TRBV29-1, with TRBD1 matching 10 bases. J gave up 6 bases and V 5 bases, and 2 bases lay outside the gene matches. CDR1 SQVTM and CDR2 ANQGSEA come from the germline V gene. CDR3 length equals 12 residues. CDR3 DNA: TGCAGCGTTACGGACAGGGGGGATACGCAGTATTTT. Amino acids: CSVTDRGDTQYF.

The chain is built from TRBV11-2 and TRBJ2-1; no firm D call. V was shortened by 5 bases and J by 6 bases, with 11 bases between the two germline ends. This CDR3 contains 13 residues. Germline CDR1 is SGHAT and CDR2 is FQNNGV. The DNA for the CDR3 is TGTGCCAGCAGCCCGTCCCTCGGCAATGAGCAGTTCTTC. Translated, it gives CASSPSLGNEQFF.

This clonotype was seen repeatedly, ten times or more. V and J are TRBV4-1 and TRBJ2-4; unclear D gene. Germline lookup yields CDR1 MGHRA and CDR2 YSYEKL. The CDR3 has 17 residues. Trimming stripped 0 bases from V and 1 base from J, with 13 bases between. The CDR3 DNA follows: TGCGCCAGCAGCCAAGATGTAAGCTTGCGTGCCAAAAACATTCAGTACTTC. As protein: CASSQDVSLRAKNIQYF.

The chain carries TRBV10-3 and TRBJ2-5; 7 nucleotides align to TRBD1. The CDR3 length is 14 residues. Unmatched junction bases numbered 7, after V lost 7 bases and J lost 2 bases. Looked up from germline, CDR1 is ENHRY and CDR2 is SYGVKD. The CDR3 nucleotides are TGTGCCATCAACCCGGGACAGACACAAGAGACCCAGTACTTC. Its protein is CAINPGQTQETQYF.

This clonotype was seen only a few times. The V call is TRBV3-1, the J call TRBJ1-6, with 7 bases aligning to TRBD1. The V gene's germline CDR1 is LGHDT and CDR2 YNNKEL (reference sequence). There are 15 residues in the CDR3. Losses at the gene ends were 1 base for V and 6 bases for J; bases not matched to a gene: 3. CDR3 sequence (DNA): TGTGCCAGCAGCCAAGGGGGACAGCCTAATTCACCCCTCCACTTT. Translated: CASSQGGQPNSPLHF.

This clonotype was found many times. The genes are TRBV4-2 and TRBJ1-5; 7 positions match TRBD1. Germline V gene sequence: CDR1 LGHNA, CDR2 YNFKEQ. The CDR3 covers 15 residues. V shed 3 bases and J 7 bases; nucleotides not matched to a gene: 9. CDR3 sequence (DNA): TGTGCCAGCAGCCAGGATGGAGGGGGCGAGCAGCCCCAGCATTTT. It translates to CASSQDGGGEQPQHF.

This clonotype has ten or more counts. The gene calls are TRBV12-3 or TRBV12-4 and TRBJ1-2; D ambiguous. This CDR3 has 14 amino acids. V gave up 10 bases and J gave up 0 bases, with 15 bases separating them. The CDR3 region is CATRGGIANYGYTF. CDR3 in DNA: TGTGCCACACGGGGAGGAATAGCTAACTATGGCTACACCTTC.

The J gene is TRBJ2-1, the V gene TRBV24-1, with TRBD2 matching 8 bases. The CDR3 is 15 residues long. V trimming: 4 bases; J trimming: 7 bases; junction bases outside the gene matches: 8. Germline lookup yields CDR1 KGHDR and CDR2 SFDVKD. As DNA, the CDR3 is TGTGCCACCAGTGACTTCGTAGCGGGGTTAAATGAGCAGTTCTTC. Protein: CATSDFVAGLNEQFF.

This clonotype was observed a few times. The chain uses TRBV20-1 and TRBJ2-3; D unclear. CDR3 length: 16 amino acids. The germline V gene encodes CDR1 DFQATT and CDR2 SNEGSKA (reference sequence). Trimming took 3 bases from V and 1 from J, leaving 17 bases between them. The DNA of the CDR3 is TGCAGTGCTAGGGCCCTCTCTCTAGACCGCACAGATACGCAGTATTTT. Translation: CSARALSLDRTDTQYF.

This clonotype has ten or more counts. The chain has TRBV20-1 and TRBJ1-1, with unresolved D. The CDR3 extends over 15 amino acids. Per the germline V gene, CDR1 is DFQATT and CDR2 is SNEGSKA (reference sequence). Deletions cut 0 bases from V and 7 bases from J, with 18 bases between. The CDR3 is CSARDMVVSRSEAFF. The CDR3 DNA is TGCAGTGCTAGAGATATGGTCGTCAGCCGAAGTGAAGCTTTCTTT.

Here the CDR3 reads CASSLGRQVSYEQFF. The CDR3 DNA reads TGTGCCAGCAGCTTGGGTCGACAGGTTTCTTATGAGCAGTTCTTC. The chain carries TRBV5-5 and TRBJ2-1, with D perhaps TRBD1 (6 bases). The germline V gene has CDR1 SGHKS and CDR2 YYEKEE (reference sequence). The CDR3 runs to 15 residues. Trimming took 0 bases from V and 8 from J, leaving 15 bases between them.

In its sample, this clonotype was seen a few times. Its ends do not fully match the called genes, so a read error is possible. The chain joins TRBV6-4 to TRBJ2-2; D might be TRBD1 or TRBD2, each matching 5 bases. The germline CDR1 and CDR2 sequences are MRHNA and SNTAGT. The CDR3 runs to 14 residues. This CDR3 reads CATSDYWGGGELFF. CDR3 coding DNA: TGTGCCACCAGTGACTACTGGGGCGGCGGGGAGCTGTTTTTT.

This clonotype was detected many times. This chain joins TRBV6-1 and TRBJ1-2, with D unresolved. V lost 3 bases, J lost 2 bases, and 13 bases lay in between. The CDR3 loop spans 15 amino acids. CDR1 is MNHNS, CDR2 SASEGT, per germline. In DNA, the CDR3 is TGTGCCAGCAGTGACCAACCGGGTGGAAACTATGGCTACACCTTC. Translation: CASSDQPGGNYGYTF.

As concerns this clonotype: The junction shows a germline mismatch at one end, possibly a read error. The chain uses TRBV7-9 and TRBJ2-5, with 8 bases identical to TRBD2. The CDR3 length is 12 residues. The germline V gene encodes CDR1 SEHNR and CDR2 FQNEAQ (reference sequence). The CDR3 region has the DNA TGTGCCAGCAGCTTGGGGACTAGGTCCCTTGACTTC. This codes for CASSLGTRSLDF. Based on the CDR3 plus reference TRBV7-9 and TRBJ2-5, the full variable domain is DTGVSQNPRHKITKRGQNVTFRCDPISEHNRLYWYRQTLGQGPEFLTYFQNEAQLEKSRLLSDRFSAERPKGSFSTLEIQRTEQGDSAMYLCASSLGTRSLDFGPGTRLLVL.

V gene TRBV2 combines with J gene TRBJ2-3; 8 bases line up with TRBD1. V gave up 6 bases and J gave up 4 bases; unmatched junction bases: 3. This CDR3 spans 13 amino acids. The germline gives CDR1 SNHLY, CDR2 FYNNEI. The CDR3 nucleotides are TGTGCCAGCAGAGAGGACAGGGCAGATACGCAGTATTTT. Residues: CASREDRADTQYF.

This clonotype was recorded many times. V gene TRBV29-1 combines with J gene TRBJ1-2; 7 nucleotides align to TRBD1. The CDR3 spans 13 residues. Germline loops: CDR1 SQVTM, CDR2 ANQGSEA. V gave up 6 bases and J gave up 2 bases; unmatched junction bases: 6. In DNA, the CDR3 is TGCAGCGTAATCCGACAGGGAAACTATGGCTACACCTTC. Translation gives CSVIRQGNYGYTF.

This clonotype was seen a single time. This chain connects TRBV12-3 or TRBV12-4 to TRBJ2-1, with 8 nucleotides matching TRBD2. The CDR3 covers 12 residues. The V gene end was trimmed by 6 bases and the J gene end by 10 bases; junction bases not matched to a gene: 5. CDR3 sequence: CASSRTSGEQFF. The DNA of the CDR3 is TGTGCCAGCAGCCGAACTAGCGGAGAGCAGTTCTTC.

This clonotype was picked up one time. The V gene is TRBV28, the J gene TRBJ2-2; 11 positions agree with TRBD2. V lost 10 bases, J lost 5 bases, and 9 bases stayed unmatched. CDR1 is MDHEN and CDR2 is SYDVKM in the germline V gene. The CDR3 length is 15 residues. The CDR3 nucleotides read TGTGCCACCCTTAGCGGGGGGGCTGGTACCGGGGAGCTGTTTTTT. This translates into CATLSGGAGTGELFF.

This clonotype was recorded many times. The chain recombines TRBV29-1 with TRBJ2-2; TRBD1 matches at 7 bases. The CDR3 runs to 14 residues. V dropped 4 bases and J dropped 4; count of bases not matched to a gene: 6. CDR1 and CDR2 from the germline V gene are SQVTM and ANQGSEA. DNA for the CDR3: TGCAGCGTTGTGGGACAGTCCGTCACCGGGGAGCTGTTTTTT. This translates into CSVVGQSVTGELFF.

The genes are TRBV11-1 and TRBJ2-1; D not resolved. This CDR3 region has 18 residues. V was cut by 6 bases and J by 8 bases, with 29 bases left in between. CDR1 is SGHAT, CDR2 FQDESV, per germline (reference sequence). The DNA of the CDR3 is TGTGCCAGCAGACAGAAGGCTGCAACCCTAAAAAGCGTCGATGAGCAGTTCTTC. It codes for CASRQKAATLKSVDEQFF.

In DNA form, the CDR3 reads TGTGCCAGCAGCTTAGCGAGGGCAGGGGCGCGGGTCGAGCAGTTCTTC. Translating it yields CASSLARAGARVEQFF. J is TRBJ2-1 and V is TRBV11-2, with D maybe TRBD1 (6 bases). Trimming removed 1 base at V and 10 bases at J, with 20 bases between. The CDR3 is 16 amino acids. Per the germline V gene, CDR1 is SGHAT and CDR2 is FQNNGV.